This T cell receptor (beta chain) was identified during a study of Ad26.COV2.S vaccination and SARS-CoV-2 variants. Study-wide context: Donor allocation was to the COV1001 Ad26.COV2.S trial arm.

The assay was immunoSEQ multiplex PCR, and TCRdb's table has in-frame clones only and misses some. The sample has about 440,000 clones; approximately 88% are singletons. Germline CDR1 reads SGDLS; CDR2 reads YYNGEE. This CDR3 has 15 residues. Trimming at V came to 0 bases and at J to 7 bases, leaving 4 bases not matched to a gene. Treatment noted: over 15 received Ad26.COV2.S at low or high dose, single or two shots; several received placebo; per-sample allocation not given. It was on day 63 after the first vaccine or placebo injection that samples were taken. The chain is built from TRBV9 and TRBJ2-5, with 12 bases matching TRBD1. The TCR was taken from a person aged 18 to 59 who received the Ad26.COV2.S COVID-19 vaccine or a placebo. The specimen comprised peripheral blood, sampled in a trial of Ad26.COV2.S vaccine versus placebo. CDR3 DNA sequence: TGTGCCAGCAGCGTAGGGGACAGGGGGCTGGTGACCCAGTACTTC. It yields the protein CASSVGDRGLVTQYF.